This T cell receptor beta chain was identified during a study of TIL therapy for anti-PD-1-resistant metastatic lung cancer listed by TCRdb under 2021. Regarding the complete study: Tumors were harvested before any PD-1/PD-L1 blockade; patients then received nivolumab, and those progressing received lymphodepletion, expanded TIL infusion and IL-2. Tumor and peripheral blood T cell receptor beta sequencing was used to track clonotypes across tumor, expanded TIL product and serial blood samples. Among the enrolled patients, the median age was approximately 49 years (range roughly 38-75), and the median tumor PD-L1 proportion score was roughly 6.4%. A median non-synonymous tumor mutation burden of over 1.2 mutations per megabase was determined across the cohort by whole-exome sequencing. The cohort was composed predominantly of lung adenocarcinoma, with a few EGFR-mutant and two ALK-rearranged tumors included, and half of patients were identified as current or former smokers.

General study outcomes and caveats: Generalizability was limited because the cohort was highly selected, with more treatment-naive, never-smoker and oncogene-addicted patients included than is typical. The study protocol defined all tumor marker inferences as exploratory. The baseline peripheral repertoire was partially replaced by infused TIL clonotypes, which then decayed over months, and persistence showed no apparent association with response.

CDR1 and CDR2 are read off the germline V gene as MGHRA and YSYEKL. Reading from cysteine to phenylalanine, the CDR3 counts 17 amino acids. Just the 51-base CDR3 DNA is kept, in frame starting at base 1. Trimming takes 5 bases off V and 8 bases off J; junction bases not matched to a gene: 14. In light of the paper, this sample's time point label describes: pre-treatment sample, taken before nivolumab and TIL therapy. Between late 2017 and early 2020, a dual-center phase I trial enrolled adults who had stage 4 NSCLC. Samples came from a single-arm, open-label phase I trial of tumor-infiltrating lymphocyte therapy with nivolumab in advanced non-small cell lung cancer. Blood mononuclear cells from EDTA tubes were separated on a Ficoll gradient and snap-frozen as pellets, and DNA was extracted from the cells using a Qiagen mini-prep kit. TCR beta CDR3 regions were amplified from genomic DNA with the immunoSEQ v3 hsTCRB kit using bias-controlled multiplex PCR. TCR libraries were sequenced on an Illumina NextSeq 500 to some 1.8 million read pairs for survey level or about 5-6 million for deep level. Processing in the source paper ran as follows. Clonality was reported by immunoSEQ Analyzer software, which also assigned V, D and J genes and filtered out non-productive sequences. Repertoires of infused TIL and blood were compared using productive Simpson clonality and the Morisita overlap index of productive TRB rearrangements. For each clone in blood, the absolute clonotype count was estimated by multiplying the lymphocyte count by the CD3+ fraction and by the clone's productive frequency. Imported from immuneACCESS, the table was reduced by TCRdb to in-frame sequences with V and J called. These copies leave out some clones; in studies compared against another copy, an unresolved V gene accounts for under half, and the cause of the remainder is not known. The DNA was the basis for D and trimming; V, J and clone size are from that table. A total of about 59,000 clones appear in this sample, 73% of them only once. In total, the top ten clones hold more than 1.5% of the sample.

This clone was observed a handful of times. Its target antigen remains unknown. Qualities for individual bases were not recorded, and no much larger clone is one base off. Recombination connected TRBV4-1 to TRBJ1-6; the junction holds 8 bases that match TRBD1. Material: blood, obtained at baseline. This receptor was obtained from a person between 25 and 80 years old with non-small cell lung cancer. The sequenced DNA is TGCGCCAGCAGCACACACACGCCGGGACAGGCGGATTCACCCCTCCACTTT. Its protein product is CASSTHTPGQADSPLHF.